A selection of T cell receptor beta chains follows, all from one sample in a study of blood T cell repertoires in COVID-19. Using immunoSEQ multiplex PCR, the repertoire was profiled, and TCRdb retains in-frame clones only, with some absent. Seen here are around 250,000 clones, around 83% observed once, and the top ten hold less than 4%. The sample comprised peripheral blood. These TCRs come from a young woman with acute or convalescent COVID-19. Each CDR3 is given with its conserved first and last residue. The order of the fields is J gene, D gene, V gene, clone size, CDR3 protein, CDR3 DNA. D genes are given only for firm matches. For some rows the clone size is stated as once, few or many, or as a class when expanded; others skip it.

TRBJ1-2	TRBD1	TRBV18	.	CASSITGTDNYGYTF	TGTGCCAGCTCGATAACCGGGACAGACAACTATGGCTACACCTTC
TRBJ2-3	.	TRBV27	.	CASSLSFGGVATDTQYF	TGTGCCAGCAGTTTATCGTTTGGCGGAGTTGCCACAGATACGCAGTATTTT
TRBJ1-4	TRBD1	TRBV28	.	CASRERQGGKVGKLFF	TGTGCCAGCAGAGAAAGACAGGGGGGGAAGGTTGGAAAACTGTTTTTT
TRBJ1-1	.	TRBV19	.	CASSTWTANTEAFF	TGTGCCAGTAGTACGTGGACAGCGAACACTGAAGCTTTCTTT
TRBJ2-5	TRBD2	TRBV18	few	CASSPSAGGPGETQYF	TGTGCCAGCTCACCATCGGCGGGAGGGCCCGGGGAGACCCAGTACTTC
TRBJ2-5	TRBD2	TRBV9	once	CASSVGHSGLAEETQYF	TGTGCCAGCAGCGTAGGTCATAGTGGACTAGCGGAAGAGACCCAGTACTTC
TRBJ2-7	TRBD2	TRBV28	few	CASRPQTSGTYEQYF	TGTGCCAGCAGACCTCAGACTAGCGGGACCTACGAGCAGTACTTC
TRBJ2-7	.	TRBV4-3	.	CASSQDEGVAYEQYF	TGCGCCAGCAGCCAAGATGAGGGAGTCGCCTACGAGCAGTACTTC
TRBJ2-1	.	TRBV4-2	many	CASSQESRDEQFF	TGTGCCAGCAGCCAAGAAAGCCGGGATGAGCAGTTCTTC
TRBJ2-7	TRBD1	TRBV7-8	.	CASSLASGQGLYEQYF	TGTGCCAGCAGCCTAGCCTCGGGACAGGGGCTTTACGAGCAGTACTTC
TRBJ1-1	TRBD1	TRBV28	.	CASSRGTGGWNTEAFF	TGTGCCAGCAGTCGTGGGACAGGAGGATGGAACACTGAAGCTTTCTTT
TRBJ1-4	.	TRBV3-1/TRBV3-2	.	CASSQAGSNEKLFF	TGTGCCAGCAGCCAAGCAGGGTCGAATGAAAAACTGTTTTTT
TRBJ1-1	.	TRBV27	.	CASSFVGGATEAFF	TGTGCCAGCAGTTTTGTCGGTGGTGCCACTGAAGCTTTCTTT
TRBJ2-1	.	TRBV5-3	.	CARSLASGNLWTEQFF	TGTGCCAGAAGCTTGGCGTCGGGAAATCTCTGGACGGAGCAGTTCTTC
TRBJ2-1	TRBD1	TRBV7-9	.	CASSRAGGKDEQFF	TGTGCCAGCAGCCGGGCAGGGGGTAAGGATGAGCAGTTCTTC
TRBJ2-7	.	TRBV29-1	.	CSVEDRSGPGYEQYF	TGCAGCGTTGAAGATAGGTCAGGTCCCGGCTACGAGCAGTACTTC
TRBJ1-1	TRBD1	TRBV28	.	CASRRQGITEAFF	TGTGCCAGCAGAAGACAGGGGATCACTGAAGCTTTCTTT
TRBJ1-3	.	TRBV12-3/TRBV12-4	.	CASLRGIGNTIYF	TGTGCCAGCCTCAGGGGTATCGGAAACACCATATATTTT
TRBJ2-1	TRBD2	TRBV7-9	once	CASSEKLGLGDNEQFF	TGTGCCAGCAGCGAAAAATTGGGACTAGGGGACAATGAGCAGTTCTTC
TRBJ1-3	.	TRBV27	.	CASSSMAAASSGNTIYF	TGTGCCAGCAGCTCGATGGCGGCTGCCTCCTCTGGAAACACCATATATTTT
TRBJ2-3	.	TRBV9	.	CASSPGPMVPDTQYF	TGTGCCAGCAGCCCGGGTCCTATGGTCCCAGATACGCAGTATTTT
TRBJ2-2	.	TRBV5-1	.	CASSFDLTGELFF	TGCGCCAGCAGCTTTGACTTGACCGGGGAGCTGTTTTTT
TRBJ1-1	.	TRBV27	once	CASSVRGIMNTEAFF	TGTGCCAGCAGTGTACGGGGTATCATGAACACTGAAGCTTTCTTT
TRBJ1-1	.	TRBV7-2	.	CASSQTKEVGTEAFF	TGTGCCAGCAGCCAGACAAAGGAGGTGGGTACTGAAGCTTTCTTT
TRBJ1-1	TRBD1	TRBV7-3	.	CASSPGQATHEAFF	TGTGCCAGCAGCCCCGGACAGGCCACTCATGAAGCTTTCTTT
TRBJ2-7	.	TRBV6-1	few	CASSESQGGSYEQYF	TGTGCCAGCAGTGAATCACAGGGGGGGTCCTACGAGCAGTACTTC
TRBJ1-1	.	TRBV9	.	CASSTRVRLTEAFF	TGTGCCAGCAGTACCCGGGTAAGACTGACTGAAGCTTTCTTT
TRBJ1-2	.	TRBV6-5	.	CAIHPAPGVGYGYTF	TGTGCCATACACCCCGCCCCAGGGGTAGGCTATGGCTACACCTTC